The rows below give T cell receptor beta chains drawn from one sample of a study of siplizumab effects on memory and regulatory T cells. The data were produced by immunoSEQ multiplex PCR, yet TCRdb's version contains in-frame clones alone and is incomplete. The data contain some 100,000 clones, 80% to 95% of them singletons. Input material: CD8+ T cells sorted from blood. These receptors originate from a human donor in good health. The CDR3 runs from the conserved cysteine through the conserved F or W. A D gene is named only where the DNA matches it firmly. Only some rows state a clone size, as once, few, many or a class for expanded clones.

- 15 - TRBJ2-1 TRBV19 CASSSSDWPGNEQFF TGTGCCAGTAGTTCCTCGGACTGGCCTGGTAATGAGCAGTTCTTC
- 16 TRBD2 TRBJ2-2 TRBV5-4 CASSWETSGSTGELFF TGTGCCAGCAGCTGGGAGACTAGCGGTTCCACCGGGGAGCTGTTTTTT
- 14 - TRBJ2-7 TRBV27 CASSLKGGTYEQYF TGTGCCAGCAGTTTGAAGGGCGGTACCTACGAGCAGTACTTC
- 16 - TRBJ2-5 TRBV18 CASSPAYRTPQETQYF TGTGCCAGCTCACCAGCCTACAGAACCCCTCAAGAGACCCAGTACTTC
- 13 TRBD1 TRBJ2-7 TRBV10-3 CAISGNDRDEQYF TGTGCCATCAGTGGCAACGACAGGGACGAGCAGTACTTC
- 17 - TRBJ1-1 TRBV27 CASSPIPGQAINTEAFF TGTGCCAGCAGTCCTATCCCCGGGCAGGCCATAAACACTGAAGCTTTCTTT
- 16 - TRBJ2-5 TRBV28 CASTNSRWGGQETQYF TGTGCCAGCACCAACTCCCGCTGGGGCGGACAAGAGACCCAGTACTTC
- 15 - TRBJ2-2 TRBV15 CATSVNRAPTGELFF TGTGCCACCAGCGTGAACAGGGCCCCAACCGGGGAGCTGTTTTTT
- 14 - TRBJ2-5 TRBV6-5 CASSLSTEAETQYF TGTGCCAGCAGTTTATCGACAGAGGCCGAGACCCAGTACTTC
once 14 - TRBJ1-2 TRBV5-1 CASSLAGQNYGYTF TGCGCCAGCAGCTTGGCTGGACAAAACTATGGCTACACCTTC
- 12 - TRBJ1-1 TRBV2 CASGSGNTEAFF TGTGCCAGCGGATCCGGGAACACTGAAGCTTTCTTT
- 14 - TRBJ2-7 TRBV14 CASSQNREDVEQYF TGTGCCAGCAGCCAGAACAGGGAAGATGTCGAGCAGTACTTC
once 11 - TRBJ2-7 TRBV10-3 CAIWPYYEQYF TGTGCCATTTGGCCCTACTACGAGCAGTACTTC
- 13 TRBD1 TRBJ2-7 TRBV29-1 CSVNRDSPYEQYF TGCAGCGTTAACCGGGACAGTCCCTACGAGCAGTACTTC
- 16 TRBD1 TRBJ2-3 TRBV19 CASSTFWTGDTDTQYF TGTGCCAGTAGTACCTTCTGGACAGGGGACACAGATACGCAGTATTTT
once 14 TRBD1 TRBJ2-1 TRBV7-6 CASSPGGQYNEQFF TGTGCCAGCAGCCCAGGGGGACAGTACAATGAGCAGTTCTTC
- 14 - TRBJ2-7 TRBV30 CAWSPRDGVYEQYF TGTGCCTGGAGCCCCCGGGACGGGGTCTACGAGCAGTACTTC
- 14 - TRBJ2-7 TRBV10-3 CAISTGDGDYEQYF TGTGCCATCAGTACCGGGGACGGGGACTACGAGCAGTACTTC
- 15 TRBD1 TRBJ2-7 TRBV9 CASSVGTGVGYEQYF TGTGCCAGCAGCGTAGGCACAGGGGTAGGTTACGAGCAGTACTTC
- 14 TRBD1 TRBJ2-7 TRBV28 CASSSPTGTYEQYF TGTGCCAGCAGTTCCCCGACAGGGACCTACGAGCAGTACTTC
- 11 - TRBJ2-7 TRBV2 CASINYHEQYF TGTGCCAGCATCAACTACCACGAGCAGTACTTC
- 15 TRBD1 TRBJ2-7 TRBV11-2 CASRPSGTGPYEQYF TGTGCCAGCAGACCTTCCGGGACAGGGCCCTACGAGCAGTACTTC
- 15 TRBD1 TRBJ2-7 TRBV6-5 CASSPGQGFSYEQYF TGTGCCAGCAGCCCTGGACAGGGGTTCTCCTACGAGCAGTACTTC
- 14 - TRBJ2-5 TRBV11-2 CASSLVPSWETQYF TGTGCCAGCAGCTTAGTCCCAAGTTGGGAGACCCAGTACTTC
- 14 - TRBJ2-7 TRBV7-2 CASSFHSSSYEQYF TGTGCCAGCAGCTTTCACTCCAGCTCCTACGAGCAGTACTTC
- 17 - TRBJ2-1 TRBV18 CASSPGTGAFSYNEQFF TGTGCCAGCTCACCGGGGACCGGAGCGTTCTCCTACAATGAGCAGTTCTTC
- 14 TRBD2 TRBJ2-7 TRBV2 CASSPGLANYEQYF TGTGCCAGCAGCCCGGGACTAGCGAACTACGAGCAGTACTTC
- 12 TRBD1 TRBJ2-7 TRBV29-1 CSVGDRGHEQYF TGCAGCGTCGGTGACAGGGGCCACGAGCAGTACTTC
few 14 - TRBJ1-2 TRBV27 CASSLTGSNYGYTF TGTGCCAGCAGCCTTACGGGATCGAACTATGGCTACACCTTC
- 14 - TRBJ1-2 TRBV9 CASSSRDNPYGYTF TGTGCCAGCAGCTCCCGGGACAACCCCTATGGCTACACCTTC
few 14 TRBD2 TRBJ2-3 TRBV7-6 CASSLQREGDTQYF TGTGCCAGCAGCCTCCAGCGGGAGGGAGATACGCAGTATTTT
once 10 - TRBJ2-7 TRBV6-1 CASRNYEQYF TGTGCCAGCAGGAACTACGAGCAGTACTTC
- 13 TRBD1 TRBJ1-5 TRBV27 CASRDRGSQPQHF TGTGCCAGCAGGGACAGGGGGAGTCAGCCCCAGCATTTT
- 15 - TRBJ2-3 TRBV9 CASSVAQEPTDTQYF TGTGCCAGCAGCGTAGCACAGGAGCCCACAGATACGCAGTATTTT
- 12 - TRBJ2-1 TRBV5-1 CASSLVAYEQFF TGCGCCAGCAGCTTGGTTGCGTATGAGCAGTTCTTC
- 14 - TRBJ1-6 TRBV30 CAWSPGQGYSPLHF TGTGCCTGGAGTCCAGGGCAGGGGTATTCACCCCTCCACTTT
- 14 - TRBJ2-3 TRBV7-3 CASSFGLATDTQYF TGTGCCAGCAGCTTCGGATTAGCTACAGATACGCAGTATTTT
- 13 TRBD2 TRBJ2-1 TRBV9 CASSVVSGGTPVF TGTGCCAGCAGCGTAGTTAGCGGGGGGACCCCAGTCTTC
- 16 - TRBJ1-5 TRBV4-2 CASSQDRMAETQPQHF TGTGCCAGCAGCCAAGATCGGATGGCAGAGACTCAGCCCCAGCATTTT
once 16 TRBD2 TRBJ2-1 TRBV27 CASSQTSGARNNEQFF TGTGCCAGCAGCCAGACTAGCGGAGCCAGAAACAATGAGCAGTTCTTC
- 13 - TRBJ1-1 TRBV10-3 CAIREDPNTEAFF TGTGCCATCAGAGAAGACCCGAACACTGAAGCTTTCTTT
- 15 - TRBJ2-1 TRBV7-9 CASSLAIGGKDEQFF TGTGCCAGCAGCTTAGCGATTGGGGGGAAGGATGAGCAGTTCTTC
- 13 - TRBJ2-7 TRBV6-5 CASSYDRSYEQYF TGTGCCAGCAGTTATGACAGATCCTACGAGCAGTACTTC
- 15 - TRBJ2-1 TRBV7-8 CASSRLTEGYNEQFF TGTGCCAGCAGCCGACTGACAGAGGGATACAATGAGCAGTTCTTC
- 14 - TRBJ2-2 TRBV14 CASRQTGNTGELFF TGTGCCAGCAGGCAGACCGGGAACACCGGGGAGCTGTTTTTT
- 15 - TRBJ2-1 TRBV13 CASTPPVASYNEQFF TGTGCCAGCACCCCCCCCGTCGCCTCCTACAATGAGCAGTTCTTC
- 15 TRBD1 TRBJ1-4 TRBV9 CASTSTGAANEKLFF TGTGCCAGCACATCGACAGGGGCGGCTAATGAAAAACTGTTTTTT
- 13 - TRBJ2-3 TRBV27 CASSLTSTDTQYF TGTGCCAGCAGTTTAACAAGCACAGATACGCAGTATTTT
- 13 - TRBJ2-7 TRBV10-3 CAISEGNPSKQYF TGTGCCATCAGTGAGGGCAACCCTTCCAAGCAGTACTTC
- 16 - TRBJ1-1 TRBV4-1 CASSQEKAGDQTEAFF TGCGCCAGCAGCCAAGAGAAGGCCGGGGATCAAACTGAAGCTTTCTTT
medium-sized 12 - TRBJ2-3 TRBV4-2 CASSPTSDSQYF TGTGCCAGCAGCCCCACTAGTGATTCGCAGTATTTT
- 14 - TRBJ2-7 TRBV5-8 CASSLAASGYEQYF TGTGCCAGCAGCTTGGCCGCTTCGGGCTACGAGCAGTACTTC
- 11 - TRBJ2-1 TRBV27 CASSHGSEQFF TGTGCCAGCAGCCATGGCTCCGAGCAGTTCTTC
- 15 - TRBJ1-6 TRBV9 CASSARDSYNSPLHF TGTGCCAGCAGCGCTAGAGACAGTTATAATTCACCCCTCCACTTT
- 14 - TRBJ2-3 TRBV13 CASSLGSFTDTQYF TGTGCCAGCAGCTTAGGGTCATTCACAGATACGCAGTATTTT
- 14 TRBD2 TRBJ2-3 TRBV7-9 CASSDTSGADTQYF TGTGCCAGCAGCGATACTAGCGGGGCAGATACGCAGTATTTT